This TCR beta chain was observed in a study of blood T cells in healthy people across ages. Comment on this clonotype: Its ends do not fully match the called genes, so a read error is possible.

Using a J-beta primer mix together with a sample-barcoded 5' primer, a second PCR was run for about 7 to 12 cycles. TCRdb re-called the 5' RACE reads with MiXCR, one entry per CDR3 protein. The sample lists 700,000 to 850,000 distinct CDR3 sequences, about 55% seen once, with under 50% in the top ten. Looked up from germline, CDR1 is SGHDN and CDR2 is FVKESK. This CDR3 is 16 amino acids long. Donors gave 8.5 to 10 milliliters of peripheral blood apiece. This receptor was identified in a man at least 80 years old in good health. Sample: blood. This chain joins TRBV14 and TRBJ2-5, with 12 bases matching TRBD2. CDR3 loop: CANSPGLAGRRETQYF. The DNA of the CDR3 is TGTGCCAACAGCCCAGGACTAGCGGGAAGACGAGAGACCCAGTACTTC.